This TCR beta chain was captured by sequencing in a study of T cell responses to AZD1222 COVID-19 vaccine. Measured with immunoSEQ multiplex PCR; TCRdb has only the in-frame clones, and not every one. The sample contains around 140,000 clones, 80% to 90% of which appear only once. This sequence was found in an adult in good health. The sample here was peripheral blood, taken on day 0 of AZD1222 vaccination.

In DNA, the CDR3 is TGTGCCAGCAGTTTGGTTAGTGGACATCAAGAGACCCAGTACTTC. This gives the protein CASSLVSGHQETQYF. The J gene is TRBJ2-5, the V gene TRBV27; perhaps TRBD1 as D (5 bases). The germline V gene encodes CDR1 MNHEY and CDR2 SMNVEV (reference sequence). The ends were cut back, 3 bases at V and 2 bases at J, with 13 bases in the middle. The CDR3 totals 15 residues.